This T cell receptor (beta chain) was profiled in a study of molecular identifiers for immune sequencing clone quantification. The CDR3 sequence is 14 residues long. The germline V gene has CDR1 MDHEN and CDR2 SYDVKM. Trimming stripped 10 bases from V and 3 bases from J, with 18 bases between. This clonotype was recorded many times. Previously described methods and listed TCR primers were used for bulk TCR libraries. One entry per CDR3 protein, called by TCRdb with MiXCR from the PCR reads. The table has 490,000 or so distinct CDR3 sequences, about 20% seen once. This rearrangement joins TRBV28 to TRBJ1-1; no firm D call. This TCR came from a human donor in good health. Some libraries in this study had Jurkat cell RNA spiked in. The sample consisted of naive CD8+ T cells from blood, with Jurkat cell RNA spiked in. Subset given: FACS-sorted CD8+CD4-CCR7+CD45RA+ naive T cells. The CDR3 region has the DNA TGTGCCACCAAACCCGACCGGTCGCACACTGAAGCTTTCTTT. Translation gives CATKPDRSHTEAFF.